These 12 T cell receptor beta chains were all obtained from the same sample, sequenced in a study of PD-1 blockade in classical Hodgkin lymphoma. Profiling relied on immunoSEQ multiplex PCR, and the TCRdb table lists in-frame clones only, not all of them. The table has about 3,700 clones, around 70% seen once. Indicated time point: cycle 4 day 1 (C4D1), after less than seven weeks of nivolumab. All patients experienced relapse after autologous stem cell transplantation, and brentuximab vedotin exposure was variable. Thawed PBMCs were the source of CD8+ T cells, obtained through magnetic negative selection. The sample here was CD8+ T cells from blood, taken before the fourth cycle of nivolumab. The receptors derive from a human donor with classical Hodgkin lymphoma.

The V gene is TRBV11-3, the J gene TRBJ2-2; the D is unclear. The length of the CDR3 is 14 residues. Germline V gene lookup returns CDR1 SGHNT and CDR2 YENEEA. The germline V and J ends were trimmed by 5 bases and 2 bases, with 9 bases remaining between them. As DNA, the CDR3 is TGTGCCAGCAGCGCCAGACTTAACACCGGGGAGCTGTTTTTT. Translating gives CASSARLNTGELFF.

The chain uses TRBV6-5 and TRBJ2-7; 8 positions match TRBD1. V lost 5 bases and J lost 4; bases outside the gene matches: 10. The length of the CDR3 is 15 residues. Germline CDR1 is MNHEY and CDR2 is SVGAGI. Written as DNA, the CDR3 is TGTGCCAGCAGTCAGGGGGCCGACCTATGGTACGAGCAGTACGTC. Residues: CASSQGADLWYEQYV.

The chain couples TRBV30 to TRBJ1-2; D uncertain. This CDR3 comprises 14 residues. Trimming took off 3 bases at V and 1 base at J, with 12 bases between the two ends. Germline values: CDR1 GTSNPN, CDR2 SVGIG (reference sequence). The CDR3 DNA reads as TGTGCCTGGAGCGGTGACACCAATAACTATGGCTACACCTTC. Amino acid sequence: CAWSGDTNNYGYTF.

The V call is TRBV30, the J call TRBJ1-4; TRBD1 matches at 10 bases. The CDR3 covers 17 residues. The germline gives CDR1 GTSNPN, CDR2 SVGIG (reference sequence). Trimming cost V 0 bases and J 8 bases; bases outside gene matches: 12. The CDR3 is CAWSVRTGGRVREKLFF. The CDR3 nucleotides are TGTGCCTGGAGTGTCCGGACAGGGGGAAGGGTCCGAGAAAAACTGTTTTTT.

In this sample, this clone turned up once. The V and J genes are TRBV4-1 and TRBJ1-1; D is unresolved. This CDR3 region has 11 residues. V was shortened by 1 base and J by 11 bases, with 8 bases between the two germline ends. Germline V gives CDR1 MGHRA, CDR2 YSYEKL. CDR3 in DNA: TGCGCCAGCAGCCAAGGAAGAGTGGCTTTCTTT. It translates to CASSQGRVAFF.

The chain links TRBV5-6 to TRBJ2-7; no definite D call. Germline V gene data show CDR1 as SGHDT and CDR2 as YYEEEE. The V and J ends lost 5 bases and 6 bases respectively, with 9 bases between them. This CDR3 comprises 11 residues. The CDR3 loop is CASSYMGEQYV. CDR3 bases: TGTGCCAGCAGTTACATGGGCGAGCAGTACGTC.

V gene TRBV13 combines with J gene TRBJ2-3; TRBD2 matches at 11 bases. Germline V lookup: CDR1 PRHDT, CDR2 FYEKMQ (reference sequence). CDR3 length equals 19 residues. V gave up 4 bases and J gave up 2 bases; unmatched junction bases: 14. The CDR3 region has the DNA TGTGCCAGCAGCTCCTCCCCCCCCGGGACTAGCGGCCTCACAGATACGCAGTATTTT. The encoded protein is CASSSSPPGTSGLTDTQYF.

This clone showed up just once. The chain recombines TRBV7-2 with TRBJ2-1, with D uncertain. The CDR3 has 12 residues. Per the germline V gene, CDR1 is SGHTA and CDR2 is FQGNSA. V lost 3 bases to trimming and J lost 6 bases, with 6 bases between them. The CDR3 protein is CASSFGVNEQFF. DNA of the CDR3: TGTGCCAGCAGCTTTGGGGTCAATGAGCAGTTCTTC.

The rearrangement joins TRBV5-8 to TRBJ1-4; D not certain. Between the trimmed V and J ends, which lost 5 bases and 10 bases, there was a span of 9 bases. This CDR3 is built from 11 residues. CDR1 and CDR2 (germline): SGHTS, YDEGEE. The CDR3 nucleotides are TGTGCCAGCAGGCGGCACGGAAAACTGTTTTTT. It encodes CASRRHGKLFF.

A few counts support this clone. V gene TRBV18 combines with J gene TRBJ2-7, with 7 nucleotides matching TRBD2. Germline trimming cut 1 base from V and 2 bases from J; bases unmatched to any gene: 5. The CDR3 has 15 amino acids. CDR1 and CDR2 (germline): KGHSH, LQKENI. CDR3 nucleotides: TGTGCCAGCTCACCACAGGCTAGCGGACCCTACGAGCAGTACTTC. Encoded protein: CASSPQASGPYEQYF.

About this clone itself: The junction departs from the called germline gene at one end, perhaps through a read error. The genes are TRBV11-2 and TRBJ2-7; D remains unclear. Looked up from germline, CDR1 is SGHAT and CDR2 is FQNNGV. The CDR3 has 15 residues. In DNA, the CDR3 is TGCGCCAGCAGCCAAGATGTAGGGCCTTCCTACGAGCAGTACTTC. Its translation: CASSQDVGPSYEQYF.

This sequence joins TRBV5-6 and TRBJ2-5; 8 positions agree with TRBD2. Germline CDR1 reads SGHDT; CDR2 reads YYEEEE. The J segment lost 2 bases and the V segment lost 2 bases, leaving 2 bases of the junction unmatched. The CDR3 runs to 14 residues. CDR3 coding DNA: TGTGCCAGCAGCTTAGCGGGAGAGCAAGAGACCCAGTACTTC. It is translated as CASSLAGEQETQYF.